The rows below give T cell receptor beta chains drawn from one sample of a study of blood T cell repertoires in COVID-19. Measured with immunoSEQ multiplex PCR; TCRdb has only the in-frame clones, and not every one. The repertoire holds 250,000 to 300,000 clones, with about 90% as singletons. The material sequenced was peripheral blood. Receptor source: a woman in her 30s with COVID-19, enrolled during active disease. Both conserved end residues are part of each CDR3. D genes are given only for firm matches. The listing skips clone size in some rows; elsewhere it reads once, few, many or a size class.

D gene: .
V gene: TRBV3-1/TRBV3-2
J gene: TRBJ2-1
clone size: .
CDR3 protein: CASSLGGGRYNEQFF
CDR3 DNA: TGTGCCAGCAGCCTCGGAGGGGGCCGCTACAATGAGCAGTTCTTC

D gene: .
V gene: TRBV6-5
J gene: TRBJ2-3
clone size: .
CDR3 protein: CASSRTASTDTQYF
CDR3 DNA: TGTGCCAGCAGCAGGACAGCTAGCACAGATACGCAGTATTTT

D gene: TRBD2
V gene: TRBV11-3
J gene: TRBJ2-2
clone size: .
CDR3 protein: CASSLGGGGRRTGELFF
CDR3 DNA: TGTGCCAGCAGCTTAGGAGGCGGGGGGAGGCGCACCGGGGAGCTGTTTTTT

D gene: TRBD1
V gene: TRBV19
J gene: TRBJ2-7
clone size: .
CDR3 protein: CASSTGTGGTYEQYF
CDR3 DNA: TGTGCCAGTAGTACCGGGACAGGGGGCACCTACGAGCAGTACTTC

D gene: .
V gene: TRBV7-9
J gene: TRBJ2-1
clone size: once
CDR3 protein: CASSLFRDTSEQFF
CDR3 DNA: TGTGCCAGCAGCTTATTTCGGGACACTAGTGAGCAGTTCTTC

D gene: TRBD1
V gene: TRBV28
J gene: TRBJ2-7
clone size: .
CDR3 protein: CALRDSTSYEQYF
CDR3 DNA: TGTGCCCTCCGGGACAGCACGTCCTACGAGCAGTACTTC

D gene: TRBD1
V gene: TRBV27
J gene: TRBJ1-2
clone size: .
CDR3 protein: CASKPGQTFYGYTF
CDR3 DNA: TGTGCCAGCAAACCGGGACAGACCTTCTATGGCTACACCTTC

D gene: .
V gene: TRBV27
J gene: TRBJ2-5
clone size: .
CDR3 protein: CASSFPGQETQYF
CDR3 DNA: TGTGCCAGCAGTTTCCCAGGCCAAGAGACCCAGTACTTC

D gene: .
V gene: TRBV7-8
J gene: TRBJ1-3
clone size: .
CDR3 protein: CASSFTVSGNTIYF
CDR3 DNA: TGTGCCAGCAGCTTTACAGTATCAGGAAACACCATATATTTT

D gene: .
V gene: TRBV7-2
J gene: TRBJ1-1
clone size: .
CDR3 protein: CASSLFQDTEAFF
CDR3 DNA: TGTGCCAGCAGCTTATTCCAGGACACTGAAGCTTTCTTT

D gene: .
V gene: TRBV25-1
J gene: TRBJ2-7
clone size: .
CDR3 protein: CASSEAGPSYEQYF
CDR3 DNA: TGTGCCAGCAGTGAAGCAGGGCCGTCCTACGAGCAGTACTTC

D gene: .
V gene: TRBV7-9
J gene: TRBJ1-3
clone size: .
CDR3 protein: CASSPRHGSGNTIYF
CDR3 DNA: TGTGCCAGCAGCCCCCGCCACGGGTCTGGAAACACCATATATTTT

D gene: .
V gene: TRBV6-5
J gene: TRBJ2-3
clone size: .
CDR3 protein: CSVGGEGDTQYF
CDR3 DNA: TGTTCCGTAGGGGGGGAGGGAGATACGCAGTATTTT

D gene: .
V gene: TRBV28
J gene: TRBJ1-5
clone size: .
CDR3 protein: CASIPNGRGKVQPQHF
CDR3 DNA: TGTGCCAGCATTCCGAACGGAAGGGGAAAGGTTCAGCCCCAGCATTTT

D gene: .
V gene: TRBV2
J gene: TRBJ2-1
clone size: .
CDR3 protein: CASSGRGQSLNEQFF
CDR3 DNA: TGTGCCAGCAGTGGAAGAGGACAGTCCCTCAATGAGCAGTTCTTC

D gene: .
V gene: TRBV7-9
J gene: TRBJ1-3
clone size: .
CDR3 protein: CASSLAGGGNTIYF
CDR3 DNA: TGTGCCAGCAGCTTAGCAGGGGGTGGAAACACCATATATTTT

D gene: .
V gene: TRBV27
J gene: TRBJ2-1
clone size: .
CDR3 protein: CASSLYAGNEQFF
CDR3 DNA: TGTGCCAGCAGTTTATATGCCGGCAATGAGCAGTTCTTC

D gene: .
V gene: TRBV27
J gene: TRBJ2-1
clone size: .
CDR3 protein: CASSTISGTGHNEQFF
CDR3 DNA: TGTGCCAGCAGTACGATCTCCGGGACTGGCCACAATGAGCAGTTCTTC

D gene: TRBD1
V gene: TRBV10-1
J gene: TRBJ2-7
clone size: few
CDR3 protein: CASSEGTGSYEQYF
CDR3 DNA: TGCGCCAGCAGTGAGGGGACAGGAAGCTACGAGCAGTACTTC

D gene: TRBD1
V gene: TRBV2
J gene: TRBJ2-1
clone size: .
CDR3 protein: CASSETKTGSRLNEQFF
CDR3 DNA: TGTGCCAGCAGTGAAACGAAGACAGGGAGTCGCCTCAATGAGCAGTTCTTC

D gene: TRBD1
V gene: TRBV4-1
J gene: TRBJ1-5
clone size: .
CDR3 protein: CASSQEGGQVGNQPQHF
CDR3 DNA: TGCGCCAGCAGCCAAGAGGGGGGACAGGTCGGGAATCAGCCCCAGCATTTT

D gene: .
V gene: TRBV19
J gene: TRBJ1-6
clone size: .
CDR3 protein: CASSNTGRESPLHF
CDR3 DNA: TGTGCCAGTAGTAATACAGGGCGTGAATCACCCCTCCACTTT

D gene: TRBD2
V gene: TRBV10-2
J gene: TRBJ2-7
clone size: once
CDR3 protein: CASTVGTSGPIEQYF
CDR3 DNA: TGCGCCAGCACTGTCGGGACTAGCGGACCTATCGAGCAGTACTTC

D gene: TRBD1
V gene: TRBV5-5
J gene: TRBJ2-1
clone size: once
CDR3 protein: CASSPTRGHNEQFF
CDR3 DNA: TGTGCCAGCAGCCCTACCAGGGGGCACAATGAGCAGTTCTTC

D gene: .
V gene: TRBV4-1
J gene: TRBJ1-1
clone size: many
CDR3 protein: CASSRRFETGRRSNTEAFF
CDR3 DNA: TGCGCCAGCAGCCGCCGGTTCGAAACAGGGAGACGATCGAACACTGAAGCTTTCTTT

D gene: TRBD2
V gene: TRBV2
J gene: TRBJ2-5
clone size: few
CDR3 protein: CASMKAAGYQETQYF
CDR3 DNA: TGTGCCAGCATGAAGGCAGCGGGGTACCAAGAGACCCAGTACTTC

D gene: TRBD2
V gene: TRBV7-2
J gene: TRBJ2-1
clone size: few
CDR3 protein: CASSLLAGNNEQFF
CDR3 DNA: TGTGCCAGCAGCTTGCTAGCGGGGAACAATGAGCAGTTCTTC

D gene: TRBD2
V gene: TRBV12-5
J gene: TRBJ2-1
clone size: .
CDR3 protein: CASGLSRGGRHEQFF
CDR3 DNA: TGTGCTAGTGGTTTGAGTCGGGGGGGGCGACACGAGCAGTTCTTC

D gene: .
V gene: TRBV27
J gene: TRBJ2-5
clone size: .
CDR3 protein: CASSLLGGPVETQYF
CDR3 DNA: TGTGCCAGCAGTTTGTTAGGCGGGCCCGTAGAGACCCAGTACTTC

D gene: TRBD2
V gene: TRBV19
J gene: TRBJ2-2
clone size: .
CDR3 protein: CASSIAKLRGGDTGELFF
CDR3 DNA: TGTGCCAGTAGTATTGCGAAATTACGGGGGGGAGACACCGGGGAGCTGTTTTTT

D gene: .
V gene: TRBV11-2
J gene: TRBJ1-6
clone size: .
CDR3 protein: CASSFKTGESRF
CDR3 DNA: TGTGCCAGCAGCTTCAAGACGGGAGAGAGTCGCTTT

D gene: .
V gene: TRBV5-1
J gene: TRBJ2-2
clone size: .
CDR3 protein: CASSLRTAGELFF
CDR3 DNA: TGCGCCAGCAGCTTACGGACAGCCGGGGAGCTGTTTTTT

D gene: TRBD1
V gene: TRBV9
J gene: TRBJ1-2
clone size: .
CDR3 protein: CASTQWGQGTSGGYTF
CDR3 DNA: TGTGCCAGCACCCAGTGGGGACAGGGAACCTCAGGTGGCTACACCTTC

D gene: .
V gene: TRBV2
J gene: TRBJ1-2
clone size: .
CDR3 protein: CASSEEGANYGYTF
CDR3 DNA: TGTGCCAGCAGTGAGGAAGGAGCTAACTATGGCTACACCTTC

D gene: TRBD2
V gene: TRBV2
J gene: TRBJ2-1
clone size: .
CDR3 protein: CASSELAGGLQFF
CDR3 DNA: TGTGCCAGCAGTGAGCTAGCGGGGGGATTGCAGTTCTTC

D gene: TRBD2
V gene: TRBV9
J gene: TRBJ2-1
clone size: .
CDR3 protein: CASSVVSGAGNEQFF
CDR3 DNA: TGTGCCAGCAGCGTAGTAAGCGGGGCAGGGAATGAGCAGTTCTTC

D gene: .
V gene: TRBV15
J gene: TRBJ1-2
clone size: .
CDR3 protein: CATSRVFGSYGYTF
CDR3 DNA: TGTGCCACCAGCAGAGTTTTCGGGTCCTATGGCTACACCTTC

D gene: .
V gene: TRBV28
J gene: TRBJ2-2
clone size: .
CDR3 protein: CASSSGLLNTGELFF
CDR3 DNA: TGTGCCAGCAGCTCAGGGCTCCTTAACACCGGGGAGCTGTTTTTT

D gene: .
V gene: TRBV7-7
J gene: TRBJ2-5
clone size: once
CDR3 protein: CASSPRAGLETQYF
CDR3 DNA: TGTGCCAGCAGCCCGCGGGCGGGCTTAGAGACCCAGTACTTC

D gene: .
V gene: TRBV6-1
J gene: TRBJ1-1
clone size: .
CDR3 protein: CASSDRDHTEAFF
CDR3 DNA: TGTGCCAGCAGTGACAGGGATCACACTGAAGCTTTCTTT

D gene: TRBD1
V gene: TRBV27
J gene: TRBJ2-1
clone size: .
CDR3 protein: CASRDRANEQFF
CDR3 DNA: TGTGCCAGCCGGGACAGGGCTAATGAGCAGTTCTTC

D gene: .
V gene: TRBV6-6
J gene: TRBJ1-2
clone size: .
CDR3 protein: CASSPRLDSYYGYTF
CDR3 DNA: TGTGCCAGCAGCCCCCGATTAGACAGTTACTATGGCTACACCTTC

D gene: .
V gene: TRBV30
J gene: TRBJ1-5
clone size: .
CDR3 protein: CAWSVGGNQPQHF
CDR3 DNA: TGTGCCTGGAGTGTGGGAGGCAATCAGCCCCAGCATTTT

D gene: .
V gene: TRBV24-1
J gene: TRBJ1-2
clone size: few
CDR3 protein: CATSAPNENLGVGGYTF
CDR3 DNA: TGTGCCACCAGTGCCCCAAATGAAAACCTGGGCGTAGGTGGCTACACCTTC

D gene: TRBD2
V gene: TRBV6-5
J gene: TRBJ2-5
clone size: .
CDR3 protein: CASSPVASGKETQYF
CDR3 DNA: TGTGCCAGCAGTCCCGTTGCTAGCGGGAAAGAGACCCAGTACTTC

D gene: TRBD2
V gene: TRBV24-1
J gene: TRBJ2-5
clone size: .
CDR3 protein: CATVPLLAPQETQYF
CDR3 DNA: TGTGCCACCGTCCCGCTACTAGCGCCTCAAGAGACCCAGTACTTC

D gene: TRBD1
V gene: TRBV19
J gene: TRBJ2-7
clone size: .
CDR3 protein: CASSIVGDSSYEQYF
CDR3 DNA: TGTGCCAGTAGTATCGTTGGGGACAGCTCCTACGAGCAGTACTTC

D gene: TRBD1
V gene: TRBV10-2
J gene: TRBJ1-4
clone size: once
CDR3 protein: CASSERGAGGTNEKLFF
CDR3 DNA: TGCGCCAGCAGTGAGAGGGGGGCAGGGGGGACTAATGAAAAACTGTTTTTT